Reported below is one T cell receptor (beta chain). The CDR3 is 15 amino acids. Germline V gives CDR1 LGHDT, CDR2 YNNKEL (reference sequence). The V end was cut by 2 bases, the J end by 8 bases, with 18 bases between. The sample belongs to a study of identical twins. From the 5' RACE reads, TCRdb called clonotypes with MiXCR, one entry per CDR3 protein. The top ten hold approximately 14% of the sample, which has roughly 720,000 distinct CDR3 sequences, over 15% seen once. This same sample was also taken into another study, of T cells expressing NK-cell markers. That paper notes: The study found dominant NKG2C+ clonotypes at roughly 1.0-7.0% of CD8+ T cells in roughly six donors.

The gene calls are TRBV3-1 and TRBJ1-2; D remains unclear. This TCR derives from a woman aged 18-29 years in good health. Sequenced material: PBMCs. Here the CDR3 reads CASSQFIRDSEGYTF. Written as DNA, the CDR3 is TGTGCCAGCAGCCAATTCATTCGGGATTCTGAGGGCTACACCTTC.